This entry concerns a single TCR beta chain. What it binds is not known. The data are from a study of shared clonotypes between healthy human individuals. Study overall: Researchers assigned three CD4 naive, three CD4 memory, two CD8 naive and one CD8 memory plate to each donor. Overall study results and limits: Generation probabilities of non-shared clonotypes were lower (relative to those shared by all four donors). Memory subsets generally showed lower estimated richness than naive subsets.

Some clones are missing from TCRdb's copy, which holds only in-frame ones; the method was immunoSEQ multiplex PCR. Altogether approximately 600,000 clones are present, around 95% being singletons, with the ten largest covering approximately 0.11%. CD45RO-negative CD8 cells positively selected for CCR7 made up the naive population, which excluded terminally differentiated effector memory CD45RA+ cells. The sequence derives from a woman in her twenties or thirties in good health. The material sequenced was naive CD8+ T cells sorted from blood.

CDR3 bases: TGTGCCAGCAGAAGACCACCAGGGACAGGGTACATACAGCCCCAGCATTTT. Protein sequence: CASRRPPGTGYIQPQHF. This chain uses TRBV28 with TRBJ1-5; 9 nucleotides align to TRBD1. The V gene's germline CDR1 is MDHEN and CDR2 SYDVKM. Trimming took 6 bases from V and 7 from J; bases not matched to a gene: 16. The CDR3 is 17 residues long.